This passage covers 24 T cell receptor beta chains from one sample sequenced in a study of T cell responses to AZD1222 COVID-19 vaccine. Generated by immunoSEQ multiplex PCR, the TCRdb table keeps only in-frame clones and is missing some. The table includes approximately 190,000 clones, approximately 94% detected once. The sequenced sample was peripheral blood, obtained 28 days after the second dose of the MenACWY control vaccine. The origin of the receptors is an adult who received the MenACWY meningococcal vaccine as a control.

This clone was detected only a few times. This rearrangement joins TRBV11-3 to TRBJ2-1; TRBD2 matches at 8 bases. The V and J ends lost 0 bases and 1 base, in that order; junction bases with no gene match: 8. CDR3 length: 18 residues. CDR1 SGHNT and CDR2 YENEEA come from the germline V gene. The CDR3 here is CASSLEWSGRVSYNEQFF. DNA of the CDR3: TGTGCCAGCAGCTTAGAGTGGAGCGGGAGAGTATCCTACAATGAGCAGTTCTTC.

The gene calls are TRBV7-2 and TRBJ2-7; a weak D match, TRBD1 (5 bases). The length of the CDR3 is 14 residues. CDR1 is SGHTA and CDR2 is FQGNSA in the germline V gene. V was trimmed by 1 base and J by 6 bases, leaving 13 bases between them. Here the CDR3 reads CASSLGHRHAEQYF. Written as DNA, the CDR3 is TGTGCCAGCAGCTTAGGCCACAGGCACGCCGAGCAGTACTTC. The full variable domain, rest sourced from reference TRBV7-2 and TRBJ2-7, is GAGVSQSPSNKVTEKGKDVELRCDPISGHTALYWYRQSLGQGLEFLIYFQGNSAPDKSGLPSDRFSAERTGGSVSTLTIQRTQQEDSAVYLCASSLGHRHAEQYFGPGTRLTVT.

This sequence joins TRBV6-5 and TRBJ2-1; possibly TRBD1 or TRBD2 for D (5 bases each). The length of the CDR3 is 16 residues. Germline V CDR1 and CDR2: MNHEY, SVGAGI. The ends were cut back, 1 base at V and 6 bases at J, with 16 bases in the middle. The CDR3 region has the DNA TGTGCCAGCAGTTACTATGGGACCCAACTCGTCAATGAGCAGTTCTTC. Translating it yields CASSYYGTQLVNEQFF.

The V gene is TRBV25-1, the J gene TRBJ1-1, with D unresolved. Germline values: CDR1 MGHDK, CDR2 SYGVNS. CDR3 length equals 17 residues. V was clipped by 5 bases and J by 0 bases, with 19 bases between them. CDR3 in amino acids: CASSFHPRQAVNTEAFF. The CDR3 DNA reads TGTGCCAGCAGTTTTCACCCCAGGCAGGCCGTGAACACTGAAGCTTTCTTT.

This sequence joins TRBV4-1 and TRBJ2-1; 9 bases agree with TRBD2. The trim removed 2 bases at V and 0 bases at J, leaving 2 bases unmatched. Germline-derived CDR1 and CDR2 are MGHRA and YSYEKL. The CDR3 is 16 residues long. CDR3 sequence (DNA): TGCGCCAGCAGCCAAAGTAGCGGGAGCTCCTACAATGAGCAGTTCTTC. Translated, it gives CASSQSSGSSYNEQFF.

The chain employs TRBV7-2 and TRBJ2-7; D not resolved. Per the germline V gene, CDR1 is SGHTA and CDR2 is FQGNSA. The CDR3 is made up of 14 amino acids. The V end lost 8 bases, the J end lost 2 bases, and 16 bases lay between the germline ends. The CDR3: CASHMGLVPYEQYF. DNA for the CDR3: TGTGCCAGCCATATGGGGTTGGTTCCCTACGAGCAGTACTTC.

This clone was observed a handful of times. V usage is TRBV7-2 and J usage is TRBJ2-5; D remains ambiguous. The germline CDR1 and CDR2 sequences are SGHTA and FQGNSA. This CDR3 is built from 11 residues. The V end was cut by 4 bases, the J end by 5 bases, with 5 bases between. For the CDR3, the DNA is TGTGCCAGCAGCTCACAGGAGACCCAGTACTTC. Translation gives CASSSQETQYF.

The V gene is TRBV4-2, the J gene TRBJ2-3; 12 nucleotides align to TRBD2. Germline CDR1 reads LGHNA; CDR2 reads YNFKEQ. Trimming removed 1 base from V and 1 base from J; junction bases left unmatched: 12. The CDR3 totals 20 residues. The DNA of the CDR3 is TGTGCCAGCAGCCAAGGATTGGGCCTAGCGGGAGGGTGGGGCACAGATACGCAGTATTTT. Its protein product is CASSQGLGLAGGWGTDTQYF.

This clone has a single count. The same CDR3 also results from other DNA sequences found in this sample. V and J are TRBV24-1 and TRBJ2-7; D gene uncertain. This CDR3 region has 11 residues. V was pared by 5 bases and J by 3 bases, with 4 bases between. CDR1 is KGHDR and CDR2 is SFDVKD in the germline V gene. CDR3 DNA: TGTGCCACCAGTGTGGGCTACGAGCAGTACTTC. It is translated as CATSVGYEQYF.

The genes are TRBV7-8 and TRBJ2-7, with D unresolved. Trimming shortened V by 5 bases and J by 3 bases, and 14 bases separated the two germline ends. CDR1 is SGHVS and CDR2 is FQNEAQ in the germline V gene. The length of the CDR3 is 14 residues. The CDR3 coding sequence is TGTGCCAGCAGCCCCTTGTCCTCAGTCTACGAGCAGTACTTC. Its protein product is CASSPLSSVYEQYF.

This sequence joins TRBV6-6 and TRBJ1-3; D perhaps matches TRBD1 (6 bases). CDR1 is MNHNY, CDR2 SVGAGI, per germline (reference sequence). Trimming removed 6 bases from V and 0 bases from J, with 12 bases in between. The CDR3 runs to 15 residues. This CDR3 reads CASSRQAPSGNTIYF. In DNA form, the CDR3 reads TGTGCCAGCAGCAGACAGGCCCCCTCTGGAAACACCATATATTTT.

The V call is TRBV5-8, the J call TRBJ2-1; D unresolved. The V end lost 2 bases, the J end lost 4 bases, and 13 bases lay between the germline ends. In germline, CDR1 is SGHTS, CDR2 YDEGEE. This CDR3 spans 15 amino acids. CDR3 in amino acids: CASSLALLKYNEQFF. The CDR3, as DNA: TGTGCCAGCAGCTTAGCTCTCCTAAAATACAATGAGCAGTTCTTC.

The chain recombines TRBV9 with TRBJ2-2; 7 bases map to TRBD1. Germline V gene lookup returns CDR1 SGDLS and CDR2 YYNGEE. Losses at the gene ends were 0 bases for V and 4 bases for J; bases not matched to a gene: 3. This CDR3 contains 15 residues. The CDR3 region has the DNA TGTGCCAGCAGCGTAGAGGGGGCGGTCACCGGGGAGCTGTTTTTT. This encodes CASSVEGAVTGELFF.

This chain joins TRBV7-9 and TRBJ2-1, with 10 positions matching TRBD2. V lost 4 bases, J lost 2 bases, and 2 bases stayed unmatched. The CDR3 has 15 residues. Per the germline V gene, CDR1 is SEHNR and CDR2 is FQNEAQ (reference sequence). Here the CDR3 DNA reads TGTGCCAGCAGCTCCCTAGCGGGAGCCTACAATGAGCAGTTCTTC. Translating gives CASSSLAGAYNEQFF. Complete variable domain (other parts from reference TRBV7-9 and TRBJ2-1): DTGVSQNPRHKITKRGQNVTFRCDPISEHNRLYWYRQTLGQGPEFLTYFQNEAQLEKSRLLSDRFSAERPKGSFSTLEIQRTEQGDSAMYLCASSSLAGAYNEQFFGPGTRLTVL.

The J gene is TRBJ1-5, the V gene TRBV19; 8 bases align to TRBD1. Germline V gene data show CDR1 as LNHDA and CDR2 as SQIVND (reference sequence). This CDR3 spans 16 amino acids. CDR3 in amino acids: CATGGTGSPFNQPQHF. The CDR3 DNA reads TGTGCTACCGGTGGGACAGGATCCCCTTTCAATCAGCCCCAGCATTTT.

The chain joins TRBV19 to TRBJ2-3; the D gene is possibly TRBD1 (6 bases). The length of the CDR3 is 18 residues. Germline CDR1 reads LNHDA; CDR2 reads SQIVND (reference sequence). V was trimmed by 6 bases and J by 1 base, leaving 23 bases between them. CDR3 amino acids: CASRNLRDKGWGTDTQYF. The CDR3 coding sequence is TGTGCCAGTAGGAATCTCCGGGACAAGGGATGGGGCACAGATACGCAGTATTTT.

The chain combines TRBV15 with TRBJ2-3, with 7 bases aligning to TRBD2. V lost 1 base, J lost 0 bases, and 4 bases stayed unmatched. CDR1 and CDR2 (germline): LNHNV, YYDKDF (reference sequence). This CDR3 comprises 16 residues. This CDR3 reads CATSRGPSGSTDTQYF. The CDR3, as DNA: TGTGCCACCAGCAGAGGACCTAGCGGAAGCACAGATACGCAGTATTTT. The complete variable domain, with remaining parts taken from reference TRBV15 and TRBJ2-3, reads DAMVIQNPRYQVTQFGKPVTLSCSQTLNHNVMYWYQQKSSQAPKLLFHYYDKDFNNEADTPDNFQSRRPNTSFCFLDIRSPGLGDTAMYLCATSRGPSGSTDTQYFGPGTRLTVL.

The chain joins TRBV5-1 to TRBJ1-4; 9 nucleotides match TRBD1. Trimming at V came to 0 bases and at J to 8 bases, leaving 8 bases not matched to a gene. CDR3 length equals 16 residues. The germline V gene has CDR1 SGHRS and CDR2 YFSETQ. CDR3 sequence (DNA): TGCGCCAGCAGCTTGGGACCGGGACAGGGCCGAGAAAAACTGTTTTTT. It encodes CASSLGPGQGREKLFF.

This chain joins TRBV27 and TRBJ2-7, with TRBD1 as a possible D gene (5 bases). CDR1 is MNHEY and CDR2 is SMNVEV in the germline V gene (reference sequence). V was cut by 7 bases and J by 0 bases, with 10 bases left in between. CDR3 length: 13 amino acids. For the CDR3, the DNA is TGTGCCAGCAAAAGGGGTAGCTCCTACGAGCAGTACTTC. It encodes CASKRGSSYEQYF.

The gene calls are TRBV24-1 and TRBJ2-3; either TRBD1 or TRBD2 may fit D (5 bases each). CDR1 is KGHDR and CDR2 is SFDVKD in the germline V gene. This CDR3 has 12 amino acids. V lost 2 bases and J 6 bases, leaving 5 bases between the germline ends. DNA for the CDR3: TGTGCCACCAGTGATTGGGGGGATACGCAGTATTTT. Protein: CATSDWGDTQYF.

This chain joins TRBV5-1 and TRBJ1-1; maybe TRBD1 (5 bases). This CDR3 contains 14 residues. Germline assignment: CDR1 SGHRS and CDR2 YFSETQ. Deletions cut 3 bases from V and 2 bases from J, with 11 bases between. This CDR3 reads CASSSDSGNTEAFF. CDR3 sequence (DNA): TGCGCCAGCAGCTCAGACAGTGGAAACACTGAAGCTTTCTTT.

V and J are TRBV2 and TRBJ2-5; D not certain. V shed 5 bases and J shed 4 bases, with 14 bases lying between them. This CDR3 region has 14 residues. CDR1 and CDR2 (germline): SNHLY, FYNNEI. The chain's CDR3 is CASSRTFLRETQYF. CDR3 coding DNA: TGTGCCAGCAGTCGAACATTCTTGCGAGAGACCCAGTACTTC.

This clone showed up just once. V and J are TRBV5-1 and TRBJ1-4; possibly TRBD1 for D (5 bases). The CDR3 is 13 residues long. In germline, CDR1 is SGHRS, CDR2 YFSETQ. Trimming took 4 bases from V and 7 from J, leaving 11 bases between them. CDR3 amino acids: CASSPDSFEKLFF. The CDR3 nucleotides read TGCGCCAGCAGCCCCGACAGCTTTGAAAAACTGTTTTTT.

This chain uses TRBV4-1 with TRBJ1-2; 7 positions agree with TRBD1. The CDR3 is 16 residues long. J lost 8 bases, V lost 5 bases, and 17 bases had no gene match. Per germline, CDR1 MGHRA and CDR2 YSYEKL. CDR3 nucleotide sequence: TGCGCCAGCAGCACCCAACAGGGGCCCAGGACCTCGGGCTACACCTTC. Protein sequence: CASSTQQGPRTSGYTF.